Below are 19 T cell receptor beta chains sequenced from a single sample in a study of CDR3 diversity in severe acne. TCRdb passed the PCR reads through MiXCR, listing each CDR3 protein once. The sample lists 85,000 to 120,000 distinct CDR3 sequences; about half were seen once. The sample consisted of blood. Every receptor here comes from a male donor with acne.

The count of this clonotype is one. The chain is built from TRBV25-1 and TRBJ1-4, with TRBD1 as a possible D gene (6 bases). The germline V gene has CDR1 MGHDK and CDR2 SYGVNS. The CDR3 covers 13 residues. The CDR3 DNA reads TGTGCTAGAGATCCCGACAGGAGGGAAAAACTGTTTTTT. Translation gives CARDPDRREKLFF.

This clonotype was counted at least ten times. The rearrangement links TRBV19 to TRBJ2-7; no clear D gene. Trimming took 3 bases from V and 6 from J, leaving 12 bases between them. CDR1 is LNHDA, CDR2 SQIVND, per germline (reference sequence). This CDR3 has 13 amino acids. The CDR3 spells CASSISTILEQYF. The CDR3 DNA reads as TGTGCCAGTAGTATTTCAACAATCCTCGAGCAGTACTTC.

As for this clonotype: In this CDR3 the conserved last residue, phenylalanine or tryptophan, is missing, so a read error is likely. J is TRBJ2-7 and V is TRBV24-1; 7 positions match TRBD1. Germline V lookup: CDR1 KGHDR, CDR2 SFDVKD. V shed 2 bases, J shed 0 bases, and the junction held 0 bases outside the gene matches. This CDR3 is built from 14 residues. The CDR3 region is CATSDSGGSYEQYS. CDR3 nucleotide sequence: TGTGCCACCAGTGATTCAGGGGGCTCCTACGAGCAGTACTCC.

This clonotype was counted only a few times. V usage is TRBV25-1 and J usage is TRBJ1-1; D is unresolved. Trimming took off 5 bases at V and 11 bases at J, with 15 bases between the two ends. The germline V gene has CDR1 MGHDK and CDR2 SYGVNS. The CDR3 has 12 amino acids. CDR3 DNA: TGTGCCAGCAGTTTTGTTAGATGGGAGGCTTTCTTT. It translates to CASSFVRWEAFF.

The rearrangement uses TRBV25-1 and TRBJ2-7; 8 bases match TRBD1. The germline V gene encodes CDR1 MGHDK and CDR2 SYGVNS. The junction had 13 bases not matched to a gene; V was cut back by 6 bases and J by 6 bases. This CDR3 region has 15 residues. The CDR3 nucleotides read TGTGCCAGCAGCGACGAGGGACAGGAGGAGGGCGAGCAGTACTTC. It yields the protein CASSDEGQEEGEQYF.

Many counts were recorded for this clonotype. The chain joins TRBV25-1 to TRBJ2-5; a weak D match, TRBD2 (7 bases). Germline CDR1 and CDR2: MGHDK and SYGVNS. The CDR3 spans 14 residues. V lost 5 bases and J lost 3, with 13 bases in between. The CDR3: CASSQRGGEETQYF. The CDR3 DNA follows: TGTGCCAGCAGTCAAAGAGGGGGGGAAGAGACCCAGTACTTC.

The V and J genes are TRBV2 and TRBJ1-5; D gene ambiguous. CDR3 size: 12 residues. V shed 9 bases and J shed 3 bases, with 9 bases lying between them. Germline V gene data show CDR1 as SNHLY and CDR2 as FYNNEI. CDR3: CASQGLNQPQHF. CDR3 nucleotide sequence: TGTGCCAGTCAAGGTCTCAATCAGCCCCAGCATTTT.

This clonotype was found a few times. The rearrangement links TRBV28 to TRBJ2-3; 9 bases are a match to TRBD2. Germline V gene lookup returns CDR1 MDHEN and CDR2 SYDVKM. This CDR3 contains 15 residues. The V and J ends lost 5 bases and 6 bases, in that order; junction bases with no gene match: 9. The CDR3 protein is CASSEPGTSSDTQYF. The CDR3 nucleotides are TGTGCCAGCAGTGAACCCGGGACTAGCTCGGATACGCAGTATTTT.

The CDR3 spells CASIQRGQAEAFF. The CDR3 DNA reads as TGTGCCAGCATTCAGCGAGGACAAGCCGAAGCTTTCTTT. The V gene is TRBV25-1, the J gene TRBJ1-1; the D gene is possibly TRBD1 (5 bases). Germline assignment: CDR1 MGHDK and CDR2 SYGVNS. The CDR3 sequence is 13 residues long. Trimming left V 7 bases short and J 8 bases short, with 17 bases between.

V and J are TRBV28 and TRBJ2-5; D perhaps matches TRBD2 (5 bases). The V and J ends lost 5 bases and 4 bases respectively, with 14 bases between them. Germline V gene data show CDR1 as MDHEN and CDR2 as SYDVKM. CDR3 length: 14 amino acids. CDR3 nucleotide sequence: TGTGCCAGCAGTCCCCCCGTGGCGGGAGAGACCCAGTACTTC. It yields the protein CASSPPVAGETQYF.

By proportion, this clonotype is medium-sized. The genes are TRBV2 and TRBJ1-1, with D perhaps TRBD1 (5 bases). The CDR3 runs to 14 residues. Looked up from germline, CDR1 is SNHLY and CDR2 is FYNNEI. V lost 3 bases to trimming and J lost 1 base, with 9 bases between them. The CDR3: CASSEDIWNTEAFF. CDR3 nucleotide sequence: TGTGCCAGCAGTGAGGACATATGGAACACTGAAGCTTTCTTT.

The chain uses TRBV29-1 and TRBJ1-2, with 8 bases identical to TRBD1. The CDR3 covers 12 residues. Germline values: CDR1 SQVTM, CDR2 ANQGSEA. V dropped 6 bases and J dropped 3; count of bases not matched to a gene: 3. The CDR3 protein is CSVDRGYYGYTF. DNA of the CDR3: TGCAGCGTCGACAGGGGCTACTATGGCTACACCTTC.

The chain uses TRBV5-6 and TRBJ2-3; D remains ambiguous. Trimming shortened V by 0 bases and J by 2 bases, and 13 bases separated the two germline ends. In germline, CDR1 is SGHDT, CDR2 YYEEEE. The CDR3 has 16 residues. As DNA, the CDR3 is TGTGCCAGCAGCTTGGTAGGTGGCGGAATCACAGATACGCAGTATTTT. It encodes CASSLVGGGITDTQYF.

This clonotype was detected many times. The chain is built from TRBV5-1 and TRBJ1-6; D gene ambiguous. Per the germline V gene, CDR1 is SGHRS and CDR2 is YFSETQ. CDR3 length: 18 residues. Trimming removed 0 bases at V and 4 bases at J, with 17 bases between. In DNA, the CDR3 is TGCGCCAGCAGCTTGGTCGGGTCCCGAACCGCTTATAATTCACCCCTCCACTTT. This gives the protein CASSLVGSRTAYNSPLHF.

This clonotype was observed a handful of times. The chain employs TRBV9 and TRBJ1-1; 9 bases fit TRBD1. V dropped 0 bases and J dropped 2; count of bases not matched to a gene: 14. The CDR3 contains 19 residues. CDR1 and CDR2 from the germline V gene are SGDLS and YYNGEE. CDR3 coding DNA: TGTGCCAGCAGCGTAGCCCCGGGACAGGGACCTTTCCTTAACACTGAAGCTTTCTTT. Translation: CASSVAPGQGPFLNTEAFF.

Remarks on this clonotype: Sequence at one end of the junction differs from germline and may be a read error. The chain recombines TRBV9 with TRBJ2-3, with a possible D match to TRBD1 (5 bases). The CDR3 length is 14 residues. CDR1 and CDR2 (germline): SGDLS, YYNGEE. CDR3 residues: CASSVDADTDTQCF. The CDR3 DNA reads TGTGCCAGCAGCGTAGATGCGGACACAGATACGCAGTGTTTC.

To note about this clonotype: The conserved phenylalanine or tryptophan normally closing the CDR3 is absent here, so this likely arose from a read error. The limits of the CDR3 on the DNA are not certain, so only TCRdb's listed CDR3 is given. The V and J genes are TRBV7-2 and TRBJ2-5. Including both end residues, the CDR3 is 8 amino acids long. Germline V gene lookup returns CDR1 SGHTA and CDR2 FQGNSA. The CDR3 reads CASSLANT.

The chain couples TRBV9 to TRBJ2-2, with 8 bases lining up with TRBD2. The CDR3 has 18 amino acids. Germline V gene data show CDR1 as SGDLS and CDR2 as YYNGEE. The V and J ends lost 5 bases and 0 bases, in that order; junction bases with no gene match: 12. CDR3 loop: CASRDRGGSGANTGELFF. CDR3 coding DNA: TGTGCCAGCAGAGACCGGGGGGGGTCCGGCGCGAACACCGGGGAGCTGTTTTTT.

This clonotype was seen once. The chain uses TRBV24-1 and TRBJ1-2; D call uncertain. Germline assignment: CDR1 KGHDR and CDR2 SFDVKD. V was cut by 5 bases and J by 4 bases, with 13 bases left in between. The CDR3 is 14 amino acids. CDR3 sequence reads: CATSGLDTTYGYTF. DNA for the CDR3: TGTGCCACCAGTGGTTTAGACACGACCTATGGCTACACCTTC.